Listed below are T cell receptor beta chains from one sample, sequenced in a study of control samples from healthy donors and cancer patients. Here immunoSEQ multiplex PCR was the method, and the copy in TCRdb shows in-frame clones only, minus some. The sample yields about 200,000 clones, 91% seen once. The sequencing input was blood. Every receptor here comes from a man aged 25-45 years in good health. CDR3s include the opening cysteine and the closing phenylalanine or tryptophan. A D gene is named only where the DNA matches it firmly. Some rows have no size entry. The others give once, few or many, or a class for an expanded clone.

abundance: NA
j_gene: TRBJ1-2
d_gene: TRBD1
v_gene: TRBV6-5
CDR3aa: CASIKDPGGRGGYTF
CDR3nt: TGTGCCAGCATCAAAGATCCAGGGGGACGTGGGGGCTACACCTTC

abundance: once
j_gene: TRBJ1-2
d_gene: TRBD1
v_gene: TRBV2
CDR3aa: CASSEGTGGGNYGYTF
CDR3nt: TGTGCCAGCAGTGAGGGGACAGGGGGCGGAAACTATGGCTACACCTTC

abundance: once
j_gene: TRBJ1-1
d_gene: NA
v_gene: TRBV19
CDR3aa: CASSMNTGRGYEAFF
CDR3nt: TGTGCCAGTAGCATGAACACGGGACGCGGGTATGAAGCTTTCTTT

abundance: NA
j_gene: TRBJ2-7
d_gene: TRBD2
v_gene: TRBV24-1
CDR3aa: CATSDSPGTSGTYYEQYF
CDR3nt: TGTGCCACCAGTGATTCTCCCGGGACTAGCGGAACCTACTACGAGCAGTACTTC

abundance: NA
j_gene: TRBJ2-7
d_gene: NA
v_gene: TRBV11-2
CDR3aa: CASTPTGASYEQYF
CDR3nt: TGTGCCAGCACCCCCACCGGGGCCTCCTACGAGCAGTACTTC

abundance: NA
j_gene: TRBJ2-2
d_gene: TRBD1
v_gene: TRBV9
CDR3aa: CASSLRDRGTGELFF
CDR3nt: TGTGCCAGCAGCCTCCGGGACAGGGGAACCGGGGAGCTGTTTTTT

abundance: once
j_gene: TRBJ1-2
d_gene: NA
v_gene: TRBV10-3
CDR3aa: CAISEREQGLYGYTF
CDR3nt: TGTGCCATCAGTGAGAGGGAACAGGGTCTCTATGGCTACACCTTC

abundance: NA
j_gene: TRBJ1-2
d_gene: TRBD1
v_gene: TRBV7-2
CDR3aa: CASSLAGGRVYGYTF
CDR3nt: TGTGCCAGCAGCTTAGCAGGGGGCCGAGTCTATGGCTACACCTTC

abundance: once
j_gene: TRBJ2-7
d_gene: TRBD2
v_gene: TRBV20-1
CDR3aa: CSASRGGRYEQYF
CDR3nt: TGCAGTGCTAGTAGGGGAGGGCGGTACGAGCAGTACTTC

abundance: NA
j_gene: TRBJ1-2
d_gene: NA
v_gene: TRBV10-1
CDR3aa: CASSESSGSGYTF
CDR3nt: TGCGCCAGCAGTGAGTCGAGTGGGTCTGGCTACACCTTC

abundance: NA
j_gene: TRBJ1-4
d_gene: NA
v_gene: TRBV7-9
CDR3aa: CASSFDWATNEKLFF
CDR3nt: TGTGCCAGCAGCTTCGACTGGGCAACTAATGAAAAACTGTTTTTT

abundance: NA
j_gene: TRBJ1-3
d_gene: TRBD1
v_gene: TRBV30
CDR3aa: CAWEIQGAGNTIYF
CDR3nt: TGTGCCTGGGAGATACAGGGGGCTGGAAACACCATATATTTT

abundance: NA
j_gene: TRBJ2-1
d_gene: NA
v_gene: TRBV15
CDR3aa: CATSRVPVGVENNEQFF
CDR3nt: TGTGCCACCAGCAGAGTCCCGGTCGGGGTCGAGAACAATGAGCAGTTCTTC

abundance: NA
j_gene: TRBJ1-4
d_gene: NA
v_gene: TRBV9
CDR3aa: CASSVGWATNEKLFF
CDR3nt: TGTGCCAGCAGCGTAGGTTGGGCAACTAATGAAAAACTGTTTTTT

abundance: NA
j_gene: TRBJ2-1
d_gene: NA
v_gene: TRBV6-5
CDR3aa: CASSFARGASNEQFF
CDR3nt: TGTGCCAGCAGTTTCGCTCGGGGGGCCTCCAATGAGCAGTTCTTC

abundance: NA
j_gene: TRBJ1-3
d_gene: NA
v_gene: TRBV19
CDR3aa: CASSTFSPNSGNTIYF
CDR3nt: TGTGCCAGTAGTACCTTCTCCCCTAACTCTGGAAACACCATATATTTT

abundance: NA
j_gene: TRBJ2-1
d_gene: TRBD2
v_gene: TRBV27
CDR3aa: CASSLLGLAGGGNEQFF
CDR3nt: TGTGCCAGCAGTTTATTAGGTCTAGCGGGGGGCGGGAATGAGCAGTTCTTC

abundance: NA
j_gene: TRBJ1-3
d_gene: NA
v_gene: TRBV5-6
CDR3aa: CASSLWDTGNTIYF
CDR3nt: TGTGCCAGCAGCTTGTGGGATACTGGAAACACCATATATTTT

abundance: NA
j_gene: TRBJ2-7
d_gene: NA
v_gene: TRBV6-5
CDR3aa: CASIYRDTVTYEQYF
CDR3nt: TGTGCCAGCATTTACCGGGACACTGTTACCTACGAGCAGTACTTC

abundance: NA
j_gene: TRBJ2-7
d_gene: TRBD1
v_gene: TRBV30
CDR3aa: CAWSDGQGDEQYF
CDR3nt: TGTGCCTGGAGTGATGGACAGGGCGACGAGCAGTACTTC

abundance: NA
j_gene: TRBJ1-6
d_gene: NA
v_gene: TRBV10-3
CDR3aa: CANTRDQGSPLHF
CDR3nt: TGTGCCAATACGAGGGATCAAGGATCACCCCTCCACTTT

abundance: NA
j_gene: TRBJ1-1
d_gene: NA
v_gene: TRBV24-1
CDR3aa: CATSDILGREAFF
CDR3nt: TGTGCCACCAGTGATATTCTAGGGCGTGAAGCTTTCTTT

abundance: NA
j_gene: TRBJ1-2
d_gene: NA
v_gene: TRBV27
CDR3aa: CASSFGISYGYTF
CDR3nt: TGTGCCAGCAGTTTTGGGATAAGCTATGGCTACACCTTC

abundance: NA
j_gene: TRBJ1-2
d_gene: NA
v_gene: TRBV6-1
CDR3aa: CASSEDGWGYTF
CDR3nt: TGTGCCAGCAGTGAGGACGGGTGGGGCTACACCTTC

abundance: NA
j_gene: TRBJ2-1
d_gene: TRBD1
v_gene: TRBV7-2
CDR3aa: CASSSRQGRSYNEQFF
CDR3nt: TGTGCCAGCAGCTCTCGACAGGGGAGGTCCTACAATGAGCAGTTCTTC

abundance: NA
j_gene: TRBJ2-7
d_gene: TRBD2
v_gene: TRBV14
CDR3aa: CASSSRGVQIYEQYF
CDR3nt: TGTGCCAGCAGCTCCCGGGGGGTTCAGATATACGAGCAGTACTTC

abundance: once
j_gene: TRBJ2-3
d_gene: NA
v_gene: TRBV18
CDR3aa: CASSPPINTDTQYF
CDR3nt: TGTGCCAGCTCACCCCCCATAAACACAGATACGCAGTATTTT

abundance: NA
j_gene: TRBJ1-1
d_gene: TRBD1
v_gene: TRBV7-9
CDR3aa: CASTITARQGASFF
CDR3nt: TGTGCCAGCACCATTACCGCCCGACAGGGAGCTTCTTTCTTT

abundance: NA
j_gene: TRBJ2-3
d_gene: TRBD2
v_gene: TRBV3-1/TRBV3-2
CDR3aa: CASSQRLAGTDTQYF
CDR3nt: TGTGCCAGCAGCCAACGGCTAGCGGGCACAGATACGCAGTATTTT

abundance: NA
j_gene: TRBJ1-5
d_gene: TRBD1
v_gene: TRBV24-1
CDR3aa: CATSDRRGLKPQHF
CDR3nt: TGTGCCACCAGTGACCGCAGGGGGCTTAAGCCCCAGCATTTT

abundance: NA
j_gene: TRBJ1-6
d_gene: NA
v_gene: TRBV2
CDR3aa: CASRGDYNSPLHF
CDR3nt: TGTGCCAGCCGAGGGGATTATAATTCACCCCTCCACTTT

abundance: NA
j_gene: TRBJ2-7
d_gene: TRBD1
v_gene: TRBV28
CDR3aa: CASNGQVKGNEQYF
CDR3nt: TGTGCCAGCAACGGACAGGTAAAGGGGAACGAGCAGTACTTC

abundance: NA
j_gene: TRBJ2-3
d_gene: NA
v_gene: TRBV5-6
CDR3aa: CASSLARGAGDTQYF
CDR3nt: TGTGCCAGCAGCTTGGCCAGGGGGGCCGGAGATACGCAGTATTTT

abundance: NA
j_gene: TRBJ1-2
d_gene: NA
v_gene: TRBV7-9
CDR3aa: CASNPRGGNGYTF
CDR3nt: TGTGCCAGCAATCCTAGGGGGGGCAATGGCTACACCTTC

abundance: NA
j_gene: TRBJ2-1
d_gene: TRBD2
v_gene: TRBV27
CDR3aa: CASSSRLAGGQMEQFF
CDR3nt: TGTGCCAGCAGTTCGAGACTAGCGGGGGGTCAGATGGAGCAGTTCTTC

abundance: NA
j_gene: TRBJ2-2
d_gene: NA
v_gene: TRBV5-1
CDR3aa: CASSLGPGVNTGELFF
CDR3nt: TGCGCCAGCAGCTTGGGGCCAGGGGTGAACACCGGGGAGCTGTTTTTT

abundance: once
j_gene: TRBJ1-2
d_gene: TRBD1
v_gene: TRBV6-4
CDR3aa: CASSDRGRGYTF
CDR3nt: TGTGCCAGCAGTGACAGGGGGCGAGGCTACACCTTC